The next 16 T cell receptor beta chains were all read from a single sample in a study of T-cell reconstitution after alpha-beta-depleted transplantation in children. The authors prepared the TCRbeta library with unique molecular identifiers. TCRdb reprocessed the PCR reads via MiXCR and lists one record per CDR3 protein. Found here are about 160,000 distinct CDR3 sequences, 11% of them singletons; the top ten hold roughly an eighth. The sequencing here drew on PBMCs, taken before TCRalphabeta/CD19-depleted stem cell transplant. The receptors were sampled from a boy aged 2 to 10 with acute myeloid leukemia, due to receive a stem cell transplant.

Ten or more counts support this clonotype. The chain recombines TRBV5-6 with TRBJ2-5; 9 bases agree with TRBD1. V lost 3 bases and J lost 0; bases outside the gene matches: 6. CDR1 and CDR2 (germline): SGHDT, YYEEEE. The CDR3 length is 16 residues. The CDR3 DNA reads TGTGCCAGCAGCTACCTGGGACAGGGCAACCAAGAGACCCAGTACTTC. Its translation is CASSYLGQGNQETQYF.

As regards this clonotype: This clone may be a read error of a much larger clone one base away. For the CDR3, the DNA is TGTACCAGCTCACCGTACAGGGGGTACAATGAGCAGTTCTTC. Translated, it gives CTSSPYRGYNEQFF. The chain links TRBV18 to TRBJ2-1; TRBD1 matches 8 bases. Germline V gene sequence: CDR1 KGHSH, CDR2 LQKENI. The CDR3 is 14 amino acids.

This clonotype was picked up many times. DNA for the CDR3: TGTGCCAGCAGCTTTGTCCCAAAGAGCAGGGAGCCTACGCAGTATTTT. Protein product: CASSFVPKSREPTQYF. The chain combines TRBV5-5 with TRBJ2-3; D tentatively fits TRBD1 or TRBD2 (5 bases each). Looked up from germline, CDR1 is SGHKS and CDR2 is YYEKEE (reference sequence). This CDR3 has 16 residues. Trimming took 2 bases from V and 8 from J, leaving 21 bases between them. The full variable domain, with the rest looked up from reference TRBV5-5 and TRBJ2-3, is DAGVTQSPTHLIKTRGQQVTLRCSPISGHKSVSWYQQVLGQGPQFIFQYYEKEERGRGNFPDRFSARQFPNYSSELNVNALLLGDSALYLCASSFVPKSREPTQYFGPGTRLTVL.

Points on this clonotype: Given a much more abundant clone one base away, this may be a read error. Written as DNA, the CDR3 is TGTGCCAGCAGTTTCCCCTCCGGGACTAGCGTGAGCCACGAGCAGTACTTC. Protein: CASSFPSGTSVSHEQYF. The chain is built from TRBV28 and TRBJ2-7; 10 bases match TRBD2. J lost 5 bases, V lost 3 bases, and 13 bases had no gene match. In germline, CDR1 is MDHEN, CDR2 SYDVKM. CDR3 length equals 17 residues.

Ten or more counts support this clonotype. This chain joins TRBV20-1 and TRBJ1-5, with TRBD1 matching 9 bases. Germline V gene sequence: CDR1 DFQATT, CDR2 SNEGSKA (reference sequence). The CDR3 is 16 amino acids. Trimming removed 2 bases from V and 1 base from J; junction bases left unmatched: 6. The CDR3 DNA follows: TGCAGTGCTAGAAACAACAGGGGGCAAAGCAATCAGCCCCAGCATTTT. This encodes CSARNNRGQSNQPQHF.

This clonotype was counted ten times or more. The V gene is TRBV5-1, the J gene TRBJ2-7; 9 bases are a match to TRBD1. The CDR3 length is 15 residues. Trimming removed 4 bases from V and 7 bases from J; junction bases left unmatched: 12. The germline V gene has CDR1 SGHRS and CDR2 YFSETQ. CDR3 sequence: CASSPGGQGAMEQYF. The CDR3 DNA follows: TGCGCCAGCAGCCCCGGGGGACAGGGAGCTATGGAGCAGTACTTC.

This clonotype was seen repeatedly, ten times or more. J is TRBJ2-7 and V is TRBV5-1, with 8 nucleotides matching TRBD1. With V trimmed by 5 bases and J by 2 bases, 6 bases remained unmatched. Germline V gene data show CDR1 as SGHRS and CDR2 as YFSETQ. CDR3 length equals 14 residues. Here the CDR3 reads CASRDGQGTYEQYF. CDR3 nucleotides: TGCGCCAGCAGGGATGGACAGGGTACCTACGAGCAGTACTTC. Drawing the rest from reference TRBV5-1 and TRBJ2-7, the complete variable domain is KAGVTQTPRYLIKTRGQQVTLSCSPISGHRSVSWYQQTPGQGLQFLFEYFSETQRNKGNFPGRFSGRQFSNSRSEMNVSTLELGDSALYLCASRDGQGTYEQYFGPGTRLTVT.

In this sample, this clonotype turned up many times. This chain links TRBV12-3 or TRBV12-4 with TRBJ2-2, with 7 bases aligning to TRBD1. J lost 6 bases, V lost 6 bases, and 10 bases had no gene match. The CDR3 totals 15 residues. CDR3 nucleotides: TGTGCCAGCAGACAAAGGGACAGACCGGCCGGGGAGCTGTTTTTT. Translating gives CASRQRDRPAGELFF.

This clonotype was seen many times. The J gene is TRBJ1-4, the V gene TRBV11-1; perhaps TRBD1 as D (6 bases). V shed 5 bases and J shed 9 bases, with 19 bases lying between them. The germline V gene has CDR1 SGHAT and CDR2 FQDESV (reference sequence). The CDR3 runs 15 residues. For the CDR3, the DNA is TGTGCCAGCAGCCTCGATGGCCGGGGGGCGAAAAAACTGTTTTTT. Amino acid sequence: CASSLDGRGAKKLFF.

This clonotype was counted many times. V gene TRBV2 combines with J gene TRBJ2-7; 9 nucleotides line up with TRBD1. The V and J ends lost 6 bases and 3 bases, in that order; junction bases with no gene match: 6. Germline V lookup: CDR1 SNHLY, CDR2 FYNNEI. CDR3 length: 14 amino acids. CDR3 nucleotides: TGTGCCAGCAGCCGACCGGGACAGGGCTACGAGCAGTACTTC. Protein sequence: CASSRPGQGYEQYF.

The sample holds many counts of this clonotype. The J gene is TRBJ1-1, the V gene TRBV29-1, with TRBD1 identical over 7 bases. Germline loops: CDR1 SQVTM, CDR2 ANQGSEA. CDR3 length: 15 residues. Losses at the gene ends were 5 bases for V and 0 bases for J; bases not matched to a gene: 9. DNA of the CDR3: TGCAGCGTTTTCGGGACAGAGATATTGAACACTGAAGCTTTCTTT. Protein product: CSVFGTEILNTEAFF. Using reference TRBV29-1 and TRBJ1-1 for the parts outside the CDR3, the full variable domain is SAVISQKPSRDICQRGTSLTIQCQVDSQVTMMFWYRQQPGQSLTLIATANQGSEATYESGFVIDKFPISRPNLTFSTLTVSNMSPEDSSIYLCSVFGTEILNTEAFFGQGTRLTVV.

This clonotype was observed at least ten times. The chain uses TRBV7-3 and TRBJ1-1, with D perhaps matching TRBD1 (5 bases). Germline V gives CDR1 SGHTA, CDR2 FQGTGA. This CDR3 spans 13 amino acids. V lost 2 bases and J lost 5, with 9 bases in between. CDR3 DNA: TGTGCCAGCAGCTTAGCAGGGAAGACTGAAGCTTTCTTT. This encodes CASSLAGKTEAFF.

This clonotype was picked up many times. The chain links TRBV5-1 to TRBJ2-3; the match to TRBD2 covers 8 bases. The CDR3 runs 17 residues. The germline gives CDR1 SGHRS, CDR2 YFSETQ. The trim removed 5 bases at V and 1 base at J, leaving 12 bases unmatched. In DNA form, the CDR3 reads TGCGCCAGCAGTCAAAGCGGGAGCTGGATTGGCACAGATACGCAGTATTTT. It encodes CASSQSGSWIGTDTQYF.

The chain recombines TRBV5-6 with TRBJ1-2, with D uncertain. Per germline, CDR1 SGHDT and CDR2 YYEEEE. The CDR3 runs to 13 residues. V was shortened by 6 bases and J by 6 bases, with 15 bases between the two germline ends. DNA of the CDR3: TGTGCCAGCATGCCGACGGTGGGCCATGGCTACACCTTC. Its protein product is CASMPTVGHGYTF. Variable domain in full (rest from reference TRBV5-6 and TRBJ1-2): DAGVTQSPTHLIKTRGQQVTLRCSPKSGHDTVSWYQQALGQGPQFIFQYYEEEERQRGNFPDRFSGHQFPNYSSELNVNALLLGDSALYLCASMPTVGHGYTFGSGTRLTVV.

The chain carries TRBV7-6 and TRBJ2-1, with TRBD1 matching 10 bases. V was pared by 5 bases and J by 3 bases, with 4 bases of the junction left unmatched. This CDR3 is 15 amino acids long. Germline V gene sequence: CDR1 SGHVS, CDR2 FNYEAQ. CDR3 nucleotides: TGTGCCAGCAGCCCGGGACAGGGGAGCTACAATGAGCAGTTCTTC. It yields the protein CASSPGQGSYNEQFF. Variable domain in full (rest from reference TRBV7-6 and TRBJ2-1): GAGVSQSPRYKVTKRGQDVALRCDPISGHVSLYWYRQALGQGPEFLTYFNYEAQQDKSGLPNDRFSAERPEGSISTLTIQRTEQRDSAMYRCASSPGQGSYNEQFFGPGTRLTVL.

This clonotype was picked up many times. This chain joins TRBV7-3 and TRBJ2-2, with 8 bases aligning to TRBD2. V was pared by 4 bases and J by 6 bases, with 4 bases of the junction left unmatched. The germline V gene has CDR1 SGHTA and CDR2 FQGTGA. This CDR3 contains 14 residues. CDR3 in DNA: TGTGCCAGCAGCTCAGAGACTAGCGCCGGGGAGCTGTTTTTT. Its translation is CASSSETSAGELFF.